The sample holds many counts of the clone carrying this T cell receptor (beta chain). Its antigen remains unknown. As processed by the authors: CDR3 was compared across clinicopathological groups, and the resulting differences were used to build a distant-metastasis classifier for papillary thyroid cancer. TCRdb re-called clones from the PCR reads using MiXCR. TCRdb's processing, not the authors' own work, is the source of the V and J calls. The repertoire holds 15,000 to 20,000 clones, with roughly 13% as singletons. This sample was taken from a study of metastatic and nonmetastatic thyroid tumors. Study-wide context: Repertoire data that came from the blood and tumor or nodule tissue of malignant and benign thyroid patients were compared.

No patient had received any treatment before thyroid surgery. V lost 3 bases to trimming and J lost 1 base, with 10 bases between them. This CDR3 is 15 amino acids long. General observations from the study: In both blood and tumor samples, TCR beta diversity was reported significantly higher for malignant than benign nodules.

The sample taken for sequencing was blood. This receptor was taken from a female donor with papillary thyroid cancer or a benign thyroid nodule (not recorded which). Some clones in this sample may be carry-over from other donors' samples. V gene TRBV12-3 or TRBV12-4 combines with J gene TRBJ2-1; possible D gene TRBD2, 6 bases. The CDR3 spells CASSLGSGSYNEQFF. The CDR3 DNA reads TGTGCCAGCAGTTTGGGTAGCGGTTCCTACAATGAGCAGTTCTTC.